Below are 9 T cell receptor beta chains sequenced from a single sample in a study of T cells after yellow fever vaccination. TCRdb redid the calling of the 5' RACE reads with MiXCR, one entry per CDR3 protein. The sample contains approximately 160,000 distinct CDR3 sequences, about a tenth of which appear only once. Specimen: CD8+ T cells sorted from PBMCs, collected 45 days after the yellow fever booster vaccination. Receptors originate from a man between 18 and 35 years old who received the YFV17D yellow fever vaccine.

This clonotype was detected only a few times. V usage is TRBV4-1 and J usage is TRBJ2-3; a weak D match, TRBD1 (5 bases). The CDR3 runs 14 residues. V was cut by 3 bases and J by 2 bases, with 9 bases left in between. Germline assignment: CDR1 MGHRA and CDR2 YSYEKL. CDR3 in DNA: TGCGCCAGCAGCCAGGGGCCCTACACAGATACGCAGTATTTT. This encodes CASSQGPYTDTQYF.

The genes are TRBV12-3 or TRBV12-4 and TRBJ2-1; D remains unclear. The CDR3 is made up of 14 amino acids. V lost 5 bases, J lost 9 bases, and 17 bases lay in between. CDR3 nucleotide sequence: TGTGCCAGCAGTCCCGGCCGTAGGCTGGGTGAGCAGTTCTTC. Its translation: CASSPGRRLGEQFF.

This clonotype was counted at least ten times. The chain joins TRBV12-3 or TRBV12-4 to TRBJ1-1; D gene ambiguous. The germline V and J ends were trimmed by 5 bases and 0 bases, with 10 bases remaining between them. The CDR3 is 14 amino acids. The CDR3 spells CASSQAQVNTEAFF. CDR3 bases: TGTGCCAGCAGTCAAGCACAAGTGAACACTGAAGCTTTCTTT.

A few counts support this clonotype. The chain joins TRBV7-9 to TRBJ2-1, with D hard to call. Trimming cost V 1 base and J 9 bases, with 4 bases left between them. Germline V CDR1 and CDR2: SEHNR, FQNEAQ (reference sequence). CDR3 size: 11 residues. Written as DNA, the CDR3 is TGTGCCAGCAGCTTAGAGGCTGAGCAGTTCTTC. This translates into CASSLEAEQFF.

In this sample, this clonotype turned up many times. This rearrangement joins TRBV7-2 to TRBJ2-3; D call uncertain. Germline V lookup: CDR1 SGHTA, CDR2 FQGNSA. Deletions cut 6 bases from V and 0 bases from J, with 7 bases between. The CDR3 has 13 amino acids. CDR3 in amino acids: CASSHSSTDTQYF. The CDR3 DNA sequence: TGTGCCAGCAGTCATAGCAGCACAGATACGCAGTATTTT.

There are a few counts of this clonotype. The chain carries TRBV6-5 and TRBJ1-1, with unresolved D. Germline V CDR1 and CDR2: MNHEY, SVGAGI. The CDR3 contains 17 residues. Trimming took 0 bases from V and 0 from J, leaving 14 bases between them. The CDR3 reads CASSYSMDPALNTEAFF. The CDR3 region has the DNA TGTGCCAGCAGTTACTCGATGGATCCAGCTTTGAACACTGAAGCTTTCTTT.

V gene TRBV30 combines with J gene TRBJ2-7; no clear D gene. The CDR3 runs to 11 residues. V lost 1 base and J lost 3, with 4 bases in between. Germline CDR1 reads GTSNPN; CDR2 reads SVGIG (reference sequence). Here the CDR3 DNA reads TGTGCCTGGAGTGAGGTCTACGAGCAGTACTTC. Its translation: CAWSEVYEQYF.

The chain links TRBV7-9 to TRBJ1-1; 9 nucleotides align to TRBD1. The V and J ends lost 3 bases and 4 bases, in that order; junction bases with no gene match: 6. This CDR3 region has 15 residues. Germline CDR1 reads SEHNR; CDR2 reads FQNEAQ (reference sequence). CDR3 residues: CASSFWTGVFTEAFF. The CDR3 nucleotides are TGTGCCAGCAGCTTTTGGACAGGGGTTTTCACTGAAGCTTTCTTT.

J is TRBJ1-5 and V is TRBV19; D ambiguous. Deletions cut 7 bases from V and 0 bases from J, with 7 bases between. Per germline, CDR1 LNHDA and CDR2 SQIVND (reference sequence). The CDR3 has 13 amino acids. CDR3 region: CASKDYSNQPQHF. CDR3 nucleotide sequence: TGTGCCAGTAAGGATTATAGCAATCAGCCCCAGCATTTT. Looking up the rest from reference TRBV19 and TRBJ1-5 gives the full variable domain: DGGITQSPKYLFRKEGQNVTLSCEQNLNHDAMYWYRQDPGQGLRLIYYSQIVNDFQKGDIAEGYSVSREKKESFPLTVTSAQKNPTAFYLCASKDYSNQPQHFGDGTRLSIL.